The 6 T cell receptor beta chains given below trace back to one sample, sequenced in a study of T cell responses to AZD1222 COVID-19 vaccine. Some clones are missing from TCRdb's copy, which holds only in-frame ones; the method was immunoSEQ multiplex PCR. The profile covers 100,000 to 150,000 clones, with roughly 90% appearing a single time and under 2% taken by the ten largest. The source was peripheral blood, collected on day 0 of AZD1222 vaccination. These receptors came from an adult in good health.

The table lists this clone with a count of one. The rearrangement joins TRBV13 to TRBJ1-2, with D maybe TRBD1 (5 bases). Germline V gene lookup returns CDR1 PRHDT and CDR2 FYEKMQ (reference sequence). The CDR3 length is 16 residues. V lost 0 bases to trimming and J lost 1 base, with 12 bases between them. CDR3 region: CASSLGSAGGNYGYTF. For the CDR3, the DNA is TGTGCCAGCAGCTTAGGCTCGGCGGGGGGTAACTATGGCTACACCTTC.

This rearrangement joins TRBV5-6 to TRBJ2-7, with a tentative D call TRBD1 (6 bases). This CDR3 comprises 13 residues. Trimming shortened V by 0 bases and J by 5 bases, and 9 bases separated the two germline ends. From germline, CDR1 is SGHDT and CDR2 YYEEEE. CDR3 in DNA: TGTGCCAGCAGCTTGGTTGGGGGCGACGAGCAGTACTTC. Its translation: CASSLVGGDEQYF.

The chain links TRBV19 to TRBJ1-2; a weak D match, TRBD1 (6 bases). V gave up 3 bases and J gave up 7 bases, with 12 bases separating them. CDR1 is LNHDA and CDR2 is SQIVND in the germline V gene (reference sequence). The CDR3 contains 13 residues. CDR3 amino acids: CASSIPRGIGYTF. As DNA, the CDR3 is TGTGCCAGTAGTATTCCCAGGGGAATTGGCTACACCTTC.

The chain employs TRBV7-9 and TRBJ2-2; D is possibly TRBD1 (5 bases). Germline V gene data show CDR1 as SEHNR and CDR2 as FQNEAQ (reference sequence). Deletions cut 5 bases from V and 4 bases from J, with 20 bases between. The CDR3 extends over 17 amino acids. CDR3 DNA: TGTGCCAGCAGCGGTATACGCCAGGGTCTCGGCACCGGGGAGCTGTTTTTT. It is translated as CASSGIRQGLGTGELFF.

The chain recombines TRBV28 with TRBJ1-3, with TRBD1 matching 9 bases. Germline V gene sequence: CDR1 MDHEN, CDR2 SYDVKM. J lost 0 bases, V lost 5 bases, and 11 bases had no gene match. The CDR3 has 18 amino acids. The CDR3 bases are TGTGCCAGCAGTCCCCCCCGGGACAGGGTATTCTCTGGAAACACCATATATTTT. Its protein product is CASSPPRDRVFSGNTIYF.

The chain uses TRBV9 and TRBJ1-1, with unresolved D. Trimming left V 3 bases short and J 1 base short, with 13 bases between. There are 15 residues in the CDR3. Germline lookup yields CDR1 SGDLS and CDR2 YYNGEE. This chain's CDR3 is CASSASRVGNTEAFF. The CDR3 bases are TGTGCCAGCAGCGCTTCAAGGGTGGGGAACACTGAAGCTTTCTTT.